This T cell receptor (beta chain) originates from a study of T-cell memory formation after mild COVID-19. MiXCR was run by TCRdb on the 5' RACE reads, yielding one entry per CDR3 protein. Of 560,000 or so distinct CDR3 sequences listed, 17% are singletons. This CDR3 has 15 residues. V lost 2 bases and J lost 5, with 16 bases in between. CDR1 and CDR2 from the germline V gene are SGDLS and YYNGEE. This clonotype has just a few counts. The clonotype originates from an adult woman who had mild COVID-19 (a few samples of this study predate the infection). Cell type and time point are not known. Sequencing used PBMCs or a T cell subset sorted from them (not recorded which). The gene calls are TRBV9 and TRBJ2-5; D possibly uses TRBD1 or TRBD2 (6 bases each). DNA of the CDR3: TGTGCCAGCAGCGTGGGGGGCCCAAAGGGGGAGACCCAGTACTTC. Its protein is CASSVGGPKGETQYF.